Included here is one TCR beta chain sequence, with context. Antigen specificity is unknown. These data belong to a study of T cell responses to AZD1222 COVID-19 vaccine. Study-level results: Reportedly, nearly half of unique spike TCRs recognized epitopes outside B.1.351/B.1.1.7 mutations. Donors were chiefly white British, with a greater number of females, and clonal diversity was perhaps underestimated. There were repertoire samples only from the period after the peak T cell response. Vaccine-associated CD4 TCRs spanned spike, dominant at 160-218 and 743-854.

The assay was immunoSEQ multiplex PCR, and TCRdb's table has in-frame clones only and misses some. The sample lists more than 150,000 clones; 90% to 95% were seen once. J was trimmed by 1 base and V by 3 bases; bases with no gene match: 2. The CDR3 runs 14 residues. Germline lookup yields CDR1 DFQATT and CDR2 SNEGSKA (reference sequence). Material: peripheral blood, obtained 28 days after the second AZD1222 dose. The chain joins TRBV20-1 to TRBJ2-3; 9 positions agree with TRBD1. This receptor was taken from an adult who received the AZD1222 COVID-19 vaccine. CDR3 in amino acids: CSASGDRGTDTQYF. The CDR3 DNA reads TGCAGTGCTAGTGGGGACAGGGGCACAGATACGCAGTATTTT.